This T cell receptor beta chain was identified during a study of T cells in Graves' hyperthyroidism and ophthalmopathy. Clinical symptoms, serum thyroxine, TRAb, thyroid ultrasound and orbital computed tomography informed diagnoses. Amplification of TCR beta CDR3 regions used RNA as the template. The HTBI set primed first-round TCR CDR3 RT-PCR. TCRdb itself ran the multiplex PCR reads through MiXCR, one entry per CDR3 protein. The sample contains 130,000 to 150,000 distinct CDR3 sequences, around 20% of which appear only once. For this clonotype: Antigen specificity is unknown.

Study results and caveats: Stable hyperthyroidism and ophthalmopathy were separated using 13 V-J signatures.

The specimen sequenced was blood. The TCR comes from a woman in her forties or fifties with Graves' hyperthyroidism that later progressed to Graves' ophthalmopathy.

CDR3 sequence: CASSSLAGETEAFF. CDR3 in DNA: TGTGCCAGCAGCTCCCTCGCAGGGGAGACTGAAGCTTTCTTT. The chain joins TRBV7-2 to TRBJ1-1, with D possibly matching TRBD1 (6 bases). Per the germline V gene, CDR1 is SGHTA and CDR2 is FQGNSA. Trimming took 4 bases from V and 5 from J, leaving 14 bases between them. CDR3 length: 14 residues.